The 27 T cell receptor beta chains in this list originate from one sample, sequenced in a study of radiotherapy plus CTLA-4 blockade in lung cancer. The assay was immunoSEQ multiplex PCR, and TCRdb's table has in-frame clones only and misses some. The profile covers roughly 120,000 clones, with 75% to 80% appearing a single time and over 4% taken by the ten largest. The sequenced sample was peripheral blood, obtained from a patient treated with radiotherapy plus ipilimumab. The source of these receptors is a human donor with non-small cell lung cancer who had a partial response to radiotherapy plus ipilimumab.

The rearrangement uses TRBV5-1 and TRBJ2-3, with a weak D call TRBD2 (5 bases). V dropped 0 bases and J dropped 2 bases, with 10 bases sitting between them. The germline V gene encodes CDR1 SGHRS and CDR2 YFSETQ. The CDR3 runs to 15 residues. Here the CDR3 reads CASSLAGKNTDTQYF. CDR3 bases: TGCGCCAGCAGCTTGGCCGGGAAGAACACAGATACGCAGTATTTT.

Points on this clone: It is unclear where the CDR3 begins or ends on the DNA, so no DNA is shown, and the CDR3 is as TCRdb lists it. J is TRBJ1-1 and V is TRBV19. The CDR3 spans 14 residues, counting both ends. Per germline, CDR1 LNHDA and CDR2 SQIVND (reference sequence). The CDR3: CASSSGFMNTEAFF.

This clone was seen only a few times. The chain recombines TRBV2 with TRBJ1-4; no reliable D call. This CDR3 is 15 amino acids long. Germline V gene data show CDR1 as SNHLY and CDR2 as FYNNEI. Trimming removed 6 bases from V and 11 bases from J, with 22 bases in between. The CDR3 reads CASRIRLGRGNKLFF. The CDR3 DNA is TGTGCCAGCAGGATACGCCTAGGACGGGGAAACAAACTGTTTTTT.

V usage is TRBV9 and J usage is TRBJ2-1; 14 bases line up with TRBD2. This CDR3 region has 16 residues. From germline, CDR1 is SGDLS and CDR2 YYNGEE. V trimming: 3 bases; J trimming: 2 bases; junction bases outside the gene matches: 1. This CDR3 is CASSGGLAGAYNEQFF. CDR3 coding DNA: TGTGCCAGCAGCGGGGGACTAGCGGGGGCCTACAATGAGCAGTTCTTC.

The J gene is TRBJ2-3, the V gene TRBV21-1; no check of the table's D call, TRBD2, against the DNA was made. TRBV21-1 is classified as a pseudogene. The CDR3 consists of 19 residues. The CDR3 loop reads CASSKPRGRLAGEADTQYF. The DNA for the CDR3 is TGTGCCAGCAGCAAACCTCGAGGTAGGCTAGCGGGAGAAGCTGATACGCAGTATTTT.

The V and J genes are TRBV7-3 and TRBJ2-2; D remains ambiguous. The CDR3 runs to 13 residues. With 2 bases removed from V and 3 bases from J, the gap between germline ends came to 4 bases. CDR1 is SGHTA and CDR2 is FQGTGA in the germline V gene. CDR3 DNA: TGTGCCAGCAGCTTAGAGTACACCGGGGAGCTGTTTTTT. This sequence encodes CASSLEYTGELFF.

The rearrangement uses TRBV19 and TRBJ1-2, with a tentative D call TRBD1 (5 bases). The V and J ends lost 6 bases and 4 bases respectively, with 18 bases between them. The CDR3 consists of 15 residues. Germline CDR1 LNHDA, CDR2 SQIVND (reference sequence). CDR3 sequence reads: CASRPTVQGGYGYTF. CDR3 bases: TGTGCCAGTAGGCCCACGGTTCAGGGCGGCTATGGCTACACCTTC.

The chain joins TRBV7-9 to TRBJ2-5, with a weak D call TRBD1 (6 bases). V was trimmed by 3 bases and J by 4 bases, leaving 9 bases between them. The length of the CDR3 is 13 residues. Per the germline V gene, CDR1 is SEHNR and CDR2 is FQNEAQ (reference sequence). This CDR3 is CASSLGRGETQYF. CDR3 nucleotide sequence: TGTGCCAGCAGCTTGGGCAGGGGAGAGACCCAGTACTTC.

The rearrangement uses TRBV6-6 and TRBJ1-1, with a weak D call TRBD1 (5 bases). The CDR3 consists of 13 residues. Germline CDR1 reads MNHNY; CDR2 reads SVGAGI (reference sequence). Trimming stripped 6 bases from V and 4 bases from J, with 12 bases between. CDR3 region: CASRRTSVTEAFF. As DNA, the CDR3 is TGTGCCAGCAGGCGGACAAGTGTCACTGAAGCTTTCTTT.

This chain connects TRBV11-3 to TRBJ2-3, with 9 bases matching TRBD2. With V trimmed by 5 bases and J by 4 bases, 7 bases remained unmatched. CDR3 length: 15 residues. Germline-derived CDR1 and CDR2 are SGHNT and YENEEA. CDR3 bases: TGTGCCAGCAGCCTTAGCGGGAGTAGACCAGATACGCAGTATTTT. Translated, it gives CASSLSGSRPDTQYF.

The rearrangement links TRBV6-5 to TRBJ2-1; the match to TRBD2 covers 7 bases. Looked up from germline, CDR1 is MNHEY and CDR2 is SVGAGI. V lost 0 bases to trimming and J lost 5 bases; unmatched junction nucleotides: 7. The CDR3 consists of 16 residues. The CDR3 DNA reads TGTGCCAGCAGTTACTCCTTGACTAGCTACAACAATGAGCAGTTCTTC. As protein: CASSYSLTSYNNEQFF.

The V gene is TRBV7-2, the J gene TRBJ1-3; 9 nucleotides align to TRBD1. The trim removed 5 bases at V and 3 bases at J, leaving 8 bases unmatched. The CDR3 is 16 amino acids. CDR1 and CDR2 from the germline V gene are SGHTA and FQGNSA. The CDR3 region has the DNA TGTGCCAGCAGCAAGGCCGGGACAGGGAGTGGAAACACCATATATTTT. Protein sequence: CASSKAGTGSGNTIYF.

V usage is TRBV27 and J usage is TRBJ2-1; D remains ambiguous. This CDR3 region has 12 residues. The germline V gene has CDR1 MNHEY and CDR2 SMNVEV (reference sequence). V gave up 6 bases and J gave up 4 bases, with 7 bases separating them. CDR3 residues: CASSPSYNEQFF. The DNA for the CDR3 is TGTGCCAGCAGCCCTAGTTACAATGAGCAGTTCTTC.

Notes on this clone: One end of the junction does not line up with germline, which may come from a read error. This chain joins TRBV7-3 and TRBJ2-2; 7 positions agree with TRBD1. The CDR3 has 17 residues. Germline V gene lookup returns CDR1 SGHTA and CDR2 FQGTGA. This CDR3 is CASSLTPTGANTGELFF. The DNA of the CDR3 is TGTGCCAGCAGCCTAACCCCCACAGGGGCAAACACCGGGGAGCTGTTTTTT.

The chain combines TRBV28 with TRBJ2-1; 10 bases are shared with TRBD2. This CDR3 region has 14 residues. The J segment lost 6 bases and the V segment lost 6 bases, leaving 5 bases of the junction unmatched. CDR1 and CDR2 from the germline V gene are MDHEN and SYDVKM. The CDR3 nucleotides are TGTGCCAGCAGGGGTACTAGCGGGATCAATGAGCAGTTCTTC. Amino acid sequence: CASRGTSGINEQFF.

The rearrangement joins TRBV6-5 to TRBJ2-7, with 8 bases fitting TRBD2. With V trimmed by 11 bases and J by 4 bases, 13 bases remained unmatched. CDR1 MNHEY and CDR2 SVGAGI come from the germline V gene. The CDR3 is 14 amino acids. The CDR3 protein is CAAQRSGSTYEQYF. CDR3 DNA sequence: TGTGCCGCTCAGAGGAGCGGGAGTACTTACGAGCAGTACTTC.

This rearrangement joins TRBV11-2 to TRBJ2-1; 10 bases fit TRBD2. The CDR3 covers 15 residues. Germline CDR1 and CDR2: SGHAT and FQNNGV. The junction had 8 bases not matched to a gene; V was cut back by 5 bases and J by 7 bases. The CDR3 loop reads CASSPTSGIKNEQFF. CDR3 nucleotide sequence: TGTGCCAGCAGCCCAACTAGCGGGATAAAAAATGAGCAGTTCTTC.

The chain employs TRBV10-1 and TRBJ1-4; TRBD1 might be the D (5 bases). The length of the CDR3 is 14 residues. The germline V gene has CDR1 WNHNN and CDR2 SYGVQD (reference sequence). V was cut by 5 bases and J by 1 base, with 8 bases left in between. The CDR3 DNA reads TGCGCCAGCAGTAGACAGAGAACTAATGAAAAACTGTTTTTT. This gives the protein CASSRQRTNEKLFF.

This clone was detected once. The J gene is TRBJ2-2, the V gene TRBV10-3; D is ambiguous. V was pared by 6 bases and J by 1 base, with 9 bases between. The germline gives CDR1 ENHRY, CDR2 SYGVKD. The CDR3 spans 14 residues. The CDR3 is CAISTEMNTGELFF. CDR3 nucleotides: TGTGCCATCAGCACAGAGATGAACACCGGGGAGCTGTTTTTT.

This clone was seen once. The V gene is TRBV28, the J gene TRBJ1-2; D may be TRBD1 (5 bases). Trimming removed 1 base at V and 6 bases at J, with 6 bases between. This CDR3 has 12 amino acids. Per germline, CDR1 MDHEN and CDR2 SYDVKM. The CDR3 DNA reads TGTGCCAGCAGTTTATCCAGGGATGGCTACACCTTC. Translated, it gives CASSLSRDGYTF.

The J gene is TRBJ1-1, the V gene TRBV14; TRBD1 agrees at 7 bases. Germline-derived CDR1 and CDR2 are SGHDN and FVKESK. The J segment lost 4 bases and the V segment lost 0 bases, leaving 5 bases of the junction unmatched. CDR3 length equals 15 residues. This chain's CDR3 is CASSQDRGRGTEAFF. The CDR3 bases are TGTGCCAGCAGCCAAGATAGGGGGCGCGGCACTGAAGCTTTCTTT.

This clone showed up just a few times. The chain carries TRBV4-3 and TRBJ1-2, with a possible D match to TRBD1 (6 bases). CDR1 and CDR2 from the germline V gene are LGHNA and YSLEER. V was clipped by 0 bases and J by 0 bases, with 14 bases between them. This CDR3 contains 17 residues. For the CDR3, the DNA is TGCGCCAGCAGCCAAGATTTGGCGGCAGGGGCTAACTATGGCTACACCTTC. Its translation is CASSQDLAAGANYGYTF.

This clone was observed a handful of times. The chain recombines TRBV4-3 with TRBJ1-2, with 10 bases lining up with TRBD1. Trimming took 3 bases from V and 5 from J; bases not matched to a gene: 6. The CDR3 extends over 15 amino acids. CDR1 and CDR2 from the germline V gene are LGHNA and YSLEER. The CDR3 here is CASSQTTGGSYGYTF. CDR3 bases: TGCGCCAGCAGCCAGACGACAGGGGGCTCGTATGGCTACACCTTC.

This chain joins TRBV5-6 and TRBJ2-7; D remains unclear. V lost 4 bases and J 0 bases, leaving 8 bases between the germline ends. Germline-derived CDR1 and CDR2 are SGHDT and YYEEEE. This CDR3 is 13 amino acids long. CDR3 coding DNA: TGTGCCAGCAGCATCGACACCTCCTACGAGCAGTACTTC. Residues: CASSIDTSYEQYF.

J is TRBJ2-7 and V is TRBV19, with 8 nucleotides matching TRBD2. The V and J ends lost 6 bases and 3 bases, in that order; junction bases with no gene match: 4. Germline V gene lookup returns CDR1 LNHDA and CDR2 SQIVND (reference sequence). CDR3 length equals 13 residues. The CDR3 spells CASRVSGSYEQYF. CDR3 nucleotide sequence: TGTGCCAGTAGGGTCAGCGGGAGCTACGAGCAGTACTTC.

The chain combines TRBV6-1 with TRBJ1-1; D gene uncertain. Germline CDR1 MNHNS, CDR2 SASEGT. The CDR3 contains 13 residues. The ends were cut back, 5 bases at V and 2 bases at J, with 9 bases in the middle. The CDR3 protein is CASSNTDNTEAFF. CDR3 bases: TGTGCCAGCAGTAACACAGATAACACTGAAGCTTTCTTT.

The rearrangement links TRBV5-4 to TRBJ2-1; TRBD2 matches at 9 bases. The germline CDR1 and CDR2 sequences are SGHNT and YYREEE (reference sequence). The CDR3 has 15 amino acids. Trimming at V came to 0 bases and at J to 6 bases, leaving 4 bases not matched to a gene. The CDR3 protein is CASSLELAGINEQFF. DNA for the CDR3: TGTGCCAGCAGCTTGGAACTAGCGGGTATCAATGAGCAGTTCTTC.